The T cell receptor beta chain described here comes from a study of T cells in Graves' hyperthyroidism and ophthalmopathy. Turning to the study itself: Specimen type is peripheral blood, collected at initial diagnosis prior to any treatment.

Amplified regions were TCR beta CDR3 sequences from RNA transcripts. The HTBI primer set was used in a first-round RT-PCR of the TCR CDR3. A single record per CDR3 protein comes from TCRdb applying MiXCR to the multiplex PCR reads. Of under 800,000 distinct CDR3 sequences detected, 11% to 15% appear once; the ten largest clones hold roughly 10%. The sample holds many counts of this clonotype. Its antigen is as yet unknown. There are 17 residues in the CDR3. V gave up 5 bases and J gave up 0 bases, with 23 bases separating them. The germline CDR1 and CDR2 sequences are DFQATT and SNEGSKA (reference sequence). Fresh 10 ml peripheral blood yielded PBMCs. Study observations and caveats: The majority of expanded thyroid clonotypes above 0.001 also appeared in blood.

The chain carries TRBV20-1 and TRBJ2-7; unclear D gene. This clonotype was obtained from a woman aged 18-35 years with Graves' hyperthyroidism. The material sequenced was blood. The CDR3, as DNA: TGCAGTGCTGTCCCCGGCCGAGCTATTAGGAGCTCCTACGAGCAGTACTTC. It specifies CSAVPGRAIRSSYEQYF.